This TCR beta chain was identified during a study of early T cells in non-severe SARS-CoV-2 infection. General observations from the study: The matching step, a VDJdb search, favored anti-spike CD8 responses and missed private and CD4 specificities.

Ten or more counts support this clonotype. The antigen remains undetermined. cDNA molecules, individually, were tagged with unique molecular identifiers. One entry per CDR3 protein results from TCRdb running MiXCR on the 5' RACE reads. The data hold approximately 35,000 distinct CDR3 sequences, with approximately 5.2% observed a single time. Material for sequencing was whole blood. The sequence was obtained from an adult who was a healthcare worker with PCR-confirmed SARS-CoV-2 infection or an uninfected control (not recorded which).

CDR3 DNA sequence: TGTGCCAGCAGCAAGGACGGTAACACCGGGGAGCTGTTTTTT. Translated, it gives CASSKDGNTGELFF. The gene calls are TRBV5-5 and TRBJ2-2; D gene unclear. The V gene lost 4 bases and the J gene lost 2 bases, with 9 bases spanning the gap. CDR1 is SGHKS and CDR2 is YYEKEE in the germline V gene (reference sequence). This CDR3 spans 14 amino acids.